This T cell receptor beta chain was captured by sequencing in a study of CD8+CD57+ T cells in acquired aplastic anemia. Study-level background: Mean yield of DNA from sorted CD4+ and CD8+ cells was approximately 3 ug.

An expansion of CD8+CD57+ cells by flow cytometry had been shown in patients chosen for sequencing. In all patients, the disease was severe acquired aplastic anemia. None of the patients had been given any therapy when their blood was sampled. The V gene end was trimmed by 6 bases and the J gene end by 9 bases; junction bases not matched to a gene: 8. The germline CDR1 and CDR2 sequences are SGHTA and FQGNSA. This CDR3 contains 14 residues. Profiling of TCR beta VDJ combinations and CDR3 sequences used genomic DNA as template. TCRdb independently ran MiXCR on the reads; one entry per CDR3 protein. The sample gives about 470,000 distinct CDR3 sequences, around 33% of which show up once; nearly 0.85% is in the top ten.

This TCR derives from a human donor with aplastic anemia. The chain has TRBV7-2 and TRBJ1-6; TRBD1 matches 7 bases. The sample comprised sorted CD4+, CD8+, or CD8+CD57+ T cells (not recorded which) from PBMCs. CDR3 coding DNA: TGTGCCAGCAGTCGGGACAGCGGAACTTCACCCCTCCACTTT. Its translation: CASSRDSGTSPLHF.